These T cell receptor beta chains were read from a single sample in a study of PD-L1 blockade in urothelial cancer. Only in-frame clones appear in the TCRdb table, and some are missing; sequencing was by immunoSEQ multiplex PCR. Among 40,000 to 50,000 clones listed, roughly 86% were seen once. The sequences come from PBMCs, collected around atezolizumab (anti-PD-L1) treatment. The receptors derive from a man in his sixties with urothelial cancer. The CDR3 runs from the conserved cysteine through the conserved F or W. D genes are given only for firm matches. Some rows have no size entry. The others give once, few or many, or a class for an expanded clone.

cdr3_length: 17
v_call: TRBV7-2
d_call: TRBD2
clone_size: .
j_call: TRBJ2-3
cdr3_nt: TGTGCCAGCAGCTTAGAACGGAGCGGGGGGGCAAGAGATACGCAGTATTTT
cdr3_aa: CASSLERSGGARDTQYF

cdr3_length: 15
v_call: TRBV6-5
d_call: TRBD2
clone_size: once
j_call: TRBJ2-7
cdr3_nt: TGTGCCAGCAGGCTTAGCGGGGGGGCCTTCTACGAGCAGTACTTC
cdr3_aa: CASRLSGGAFYEQYF

cdr3_length: 12
v_call: TRBV6-5
d_call: TRBD1
clone_size: .
j_call: TRBJ2-7
cdr3_nt: TGTGCCGTGACAGGGAATACCTACGAGCAGTACTTC
cdr3_aa: CAVTGNTYEQYF

cdr3_length: 16
v_call: TRBV5-6
d_call: TRBD2
clone_size: .
j_call: TRBJ2-5
cdr3_nt: TGTGCCAGCAGCTTGGTTCAAGGTAGCGGGGTTGAGACCCAGTACTTC
cdr3_aa: CASSLVQGSGVETQYF

cdr3_length: 12
v_call: TRBV30
d_call: .
clone_size: .
j_call: TRBJ1-1
cdr3_nt: TGTGCCTGGAAGAGGCAGCTTACTGAAGCTTTCTTT
cdr3_aa: CAWKRQLTEAFF

cdr3_length: 14
v_call: TRBV7-2
d_call: .
clone_size: few
j_call: TRBJ1-1
cdr3_nt: TGTGCCAGCAGCTGGGGCAGGGAGAACACTGAAGCTTTCTTT
cdr3_aa: CASSWGRENTEAFF

cdr3_length: 15
v_call: TRBV5-1
d_call: .
clone_size: .
j_call: TRBJ2-6
cdr3_nt: TGCGCCAGCAGCTCGGACATCACTGGGGCCAACGTCCTGACTTTC
cdr3_aa: CASSSDITGANVLTF

cdr3_length: 12
v_call: TRBV27
d_call: .
clone_size: .
j_call: TRBJ2-2
cdr3_nt: TGTGCCAGCAGTTATTCGGTGGGGGAGCTGTTTTTT
cdr3_aa: CASSYSVGELFF

cdr3_length: 13
v_call: TRBV5-5
d_call: .
clone_size: .
j_call: TRBJ1-3
cdr3_nt: TGTGCCAGCAGCTTGGACAGCGGAAACACCATATATTTT
cdr3_aa: CASSLDSGNTIYF

cdr3_length: 14
v_call: TRBV7-9
d_call: .
clone_size: .
j_call: TRBJ1-2
cdr3_nt: TGTGCCAGCACCCCGGGCCAGGGGAACTATGGCTACACCTTC
cdr3_aa: CASTPGQGNYGYTF

cdr3_length: 14
v_call: TRBV27
d_call: .
clone_size: .
j_call: TRBJ1-6
cdr3_nt: TGTGCCAGCAGCGCTCCGGGACTCCCCTTGACCCTCCACTTT
cdr3_aa: CASSAPGLPLTLHF

cdr3_length: 15
v_call: TRBV5-6
d_call: .
clone_size: few
j_call: TRBJ1-5
cdr3_nt: TGTGCCAGCAGCTTTGCGGGGTATAGCAATCAGCCCCAGCATTTT
cdr3_aa: CASSFAGYSNQPQHF

cdr3_length: 18
v_call: TRBV4-1
d_call: .
clone_size: .
j_call: TRBJ2-1
cdr3_nt: TGCGCCAGCAGCCAAGCCAGGGGGGTAGGGACAGATTACAATGAGCAGTTCTTC
cdr3_aa: CASSQARGVGTDYNEQFF

cdr3_length: 15
v_call: TRBV28
d_call: .
clone_size: once
j_call: TRBJ1-1
cdr3_nt: TGTGCCAGCAGTTTCCCCCCAATGGGAGTAACTGAAGCTTTCTTT
cdr3_aa: CASSFPPMGVTEAFF

cdr3_length: 15
v_call: TRBV7-9
d_call: TRBD2
clone_size: .
j_call: TRBJ2-3
cdr3_nt: TGTGCCAGCAGCTTAACTAGCGGGGGCACAGATACGCAGTATTTT
cdr3_aa: CASSLTSGGTDTQYF

cdr3_length: 13
v_call: TRBV30
d_call: TRBD1
clone_size: .
j_call: TRBJ1-2
cdr3_nt: TGTGCCTGGAACACAGCAGGGGGAGGTGGCTACACCTTC
cdr3_aa: CAWNTAGGGGYTF

cdr3_length: 14
v_call: TRBV5-4
d_call: TRBD2
clone_size: once
j_call: TRBJ2-7
cdr3_nt: TGTGCCAGCAGAACGACTAGCGGGTCCTACGAGCAGTACTTC
cdr3_aa: CASRTTSGSYEQYF

cdr3_length: 15
v_call: TRBV5-1
d_call: .
clone_size: few
j_call: TRBJ2-1
cdr3_nt: TGCGCCAGCAGCCCCGGGACAAACTGGGGCAATGAGCAGTTCTTC
cdr3_aa: CASSPGTNWGNEQFF

cdr3_length: 13
v_call: TRBV9
d_call: .
clone_size: .
j_call: TRBJ1-3
cdr3_nt: TGTGCCAGCAGCCCCCCGACAGGAAACACCATATATTTT
cdr3_aa: CASSPPTGNTIYF

cdr3_length: 13
v_call: TRBV6-5
d_call: .
clone_size: .
j_call: TRBJ2-7
cdr3_nt: TGTGCCAGCAGTAACCCAGGCGGGTACGAGCAGTACTTC
cdr3_aa: CASSNPGGYEQYF

cdr3_length: 14
v_call: TRBV30
d_call: TRBD2
clone_size: .
j_call: TRBJ2-5
cdr3_nt: TGTGCCTGGGGCTCAGGACTAGCGGGAGAGACCCAGTACTTC
cdr3_aa: CAWGSGLAGETQYF

cdr3_length: 19
v_call: TRBV27
d_call: .
clone_size: .
j_call: TRBJ2-1
cdr3_nt: TGTGCCAGCAGTTTAGCCCCCCTGGTGCTAGGGGGGGCCGTCAATGAGCAGTTCTTC
cdr3_aa: CASSLAPLVLGGAVNEQFF

cdr3_length: 17
v_call: TRBV5-1
d_call: TRBD2
clone_size: .
j_call: TRBJ2-3
cdr3_nt: TGCGCCAGCAGCCCGGGACTAGCGGGGGCTATCACAGATACGCAGTATTTT
cdr3_aa: CASSPGLAGAITDTQYF

cdr3_length: 14
v_call: TRBV7-2
d_call: TRBD1
clone_size: .
j_call: TRBJ1-2
cdr3_nt: TGTGCCAGCAATGACAGGGGACCAAACTATGGCTACACCTTC
cdr3_aa: CASNDRGPNYGYTF

cdr3_length: 14
v_call: TRBV6-5
d_call: TRBD1
clone_size: .
j_call: TRBJ2-5
cdr3_nt: TGTGCCAGCAGTTCCATCAGGGGGAAAGAGACCCAGTACTTC
cdr3_aa: CASSSIRGKETQYF

cdr3_length: 14
v_call: TRBV9
d_call: .
clone_size: .
j_call: TRBJ2-5
cdr3_nt: TGTGCCAGCAGCGTGGGACCCGCGGGGGAGACCCAGTACTTC
cdr3_aa: CASSVGPAGETQYF

cdr3_length: 14
v_call: TRBV2
d_call: TRBD1
clone_size: .
j_call: TRBJ1-1
cdr3_nt: TGTGCCAGCAGTTGGGACAGGGCGGGCACTGAAGCTTTCTTT
cdr3_aa: CASSWDRAGTEAFF

cdr3_length: 14
v_call: TRBV29-1
d_call: TRBD1
clone_size: .
j_call: TRBJ1-2
cdr3_nt: TGCAGCTCGGAGACTCCCGGGACAGGAGTGGGCTACACCTTC
cdr3_aa: CSSETPGTGVGYTF

cdr3_length: 16
v_call: TRBV5-4
d_call: TRBD1
clone_size: .
j_call: TRBJ1-6
cdr3_nt: TGTGCCAGCAGCTCAGAATCCGGGACAGCCTTCTCACCCCTCCACTTT
cdr3_aa: CASSSESGTAFSPLHF

cdr3_length: 12
v_call: TRBV6-1
d_call: TRBD2
clone_size: .
j_call: TRBJ2-5
cdr3_nt: TGTGCCAGCGCTACTAGCGGAGAGACCCAGTACTTC
cdr3_aa: CASATSGETQYF

cdr3_length: 19
v_call: TRBV10-1
d_call: TRBD1
clone_size: .
j_call: TRBJ2-2
cdr3_nt: TGCGCCAGCAGTTTAAACACCGGGACAGGGGGCGTCGACACCGGGGAGCTGTTTTTT
cdr3_aa: CASSLNTGTGGVDTGELFF

cdr3_length: 16
v_call: TRBV19
d_call: TRBD1
clone_size: .
j_call: TRBJ1-4
cdr3_nt: TGTGCCAGTAGTAAGGGACAGGGGGTGGCTAATGAAAAACTGTTTTTT
cdr3_aa: CASSKGQGVANEKLFF

cdr3_length: 17
v_call: TRBV4-2
d_call: TRBD2
clone_size: .
j_call: TRBJ2-2
cdr3_nt: TGTGCCAGCAGCCAAGCGGGGCTAGCGGAGAACACCGGGGAGCTGTTTTTT
cdr3_aa: CASSQAGLAENTGELFF

cdr3_length: 16
v_call: TRBV14
d_call: .
clone_size: .
j_call: TRBJ2-5
cdr3_nt: TGTGCCAGCAGCCAAGATCTTAGGAGCAGCCAAGAGACCCAGTACTTC
cdr3_aa: CASSQDLRSSQETQYF

cdr3_length: 16
v_call: TRBV5-6
d_call: TRBD1
clone_size: .
j_call: TRBJ2-5
cdr3_nt: TGTGCCAGCAGCTACGGGACAGGGGGCTTTCAAGAGACCCAGTACTTC
cdr3_aa: CASSYGTGGFQETQYF

cdr3_length: 16
v_call: TRBV7-8
d_call: TRBD2
clone_size: .
j_call: TRBJ2-1
cdr3_nt: TGTGCCAGCAATCCCGGGGCCGGGGGGTTCTACAATGAGCAGTTCTTC
cdr3_aa: CASNPGAGGFYNEQFF

cdr3_length: 12
v_call: TRBV6-1
d_call: TRBD2
clone_size: .
j_call: TRBJ2-1
cdr3_nt: TGTGCCAGCAGTGTGGGACTAGCGGGGGACTTCTTC
cdr3_aa: CASSVGLAGDFF

cdr3_length: 15
v_call: TRBV7-9
d_call: TRBD1
clone_size: .
j_call: TRBJ1-1
cdr3_nt: TGTGCCAGCAGCTTCAAAGGGACAGGATTCAATGAAGCTTTCTTT
cdr3_aa: CASSFKGTGFNEAFF

cdr3_length: 14
v_call: TRBV5-4
d_call: TRBD1
clone_size: .
j_call: TRBJ2-7
cdr3_nt: TGTGCCAGCAGCTCCGGGACAGGGGTTTACGAGCAGTACTTC
cdr3_aa: CASSSGTGVYEQYF

cdr3_length: 14
v_call: TRBV6-1
d_call: .
clone_size: .
j_call: TRBJ1-1
cdr3_nt: TGTGCCAGCATGTCGTACAGGGTCAACACTGAAGCTTTCTTT
cdr3_aa: CASMSYRVNTEAFF

cdr3_length: 19
v_call: TRBV4-1
d_call: TRBD1
clone_size: .
j_call: TRBJ2-1
cdr3_nt: TGCGCCAGCAGCCAAGTCCGTCCGGGACAGGGGGGTAGCTACAATGAGCAGTTCTTC
cdr3_aa: CASSQVRPGQGGSYNEQFF

cdr3_length: 16
v_call: TRBV15
d_call: TRBD2
clone_size: .
j_call: TRBJ2-1
cdr3_nt: TGTGCCACCAGCAGAGATCTTGCGGGGGGAAGGAATGAGCAGTTCTTC
cdr3_aa: CATSRDLAGGRNEQFF

cdr3_length: 15
v_call: TRBV11-2
d_call: .
clone_size: .
j_call: TRBJ2-1
cdr3_nt: TGTGCCAGCAGCTCACGTTCTAGGGGGAAAAATGAGCAGTTCTTC
cdr3_aa: CASSSRSRGKNEQFF

cdr3_length: 16
v_call: TRBV19
d_call: .
clone_size: .
j_call: TRBJ2-6
cdr3_nt: TGTGCCAGTAGTATTTTGGGGGCCTCTGGGGCCAACGTCCTGACTTTC
cdr3_aa: CASSILGASGANVLTF

cdr3_length: 13
v_call: TRBV28
d_call: .
clone_size: .
j_call: TRBJ2-7
cdr3_nt: TGTGCCAGCAGGAGGGGAGGGGGGAACGAGCAGTACTTC
cdr3_aa: CASRRGGGNEQYF

cdr3_length: 15
v_call: TRBV15
d_call: TRBD1
clone_size: .
j_call: TRBJ1-6
cdr3_nt: TGTGCCACCAGCACGCCGACAGGGCTCAATTCACCCCTCCACTTT
cdr3_aa: CATSTPTGLNSPLHF

cdr3_length: 15
v_call: TRBV9
d_call: .
clone_size: .
j_call: TRBJ1-6
cdr3_nt: TGTGCCAGCAGCGTAGAGGGAGGGCCCTCGAGGGCCCTCCACTTT
cdr3_aa: CASSVEGGPSRALHF

cdr3_length: 19
v_call: TRBV7-2
d_call: TRBD1
clone_size: .
j_call: TRBJ1-2
cdr3_nt: TGTGCCAGCAGCTTCACATTAGTGGGGGGGACAGGGGTGATTAATGGCTACACCTTC
cdr3_aa: CASSFTLVGGTGVINGYTF

cdr3_length: 15
v_call: TRBV7-3
d_call: .
clone_size: .
j_call: TRBJ2-1
cdr3_nt: TGTGCCAGCAGCTTAGGAGGGACCGTAAACAATGAGCAGTTCTTC
cdr3_aa: CASSLGGTVNNEQFF

cdr3_length: 15
v_call: TRBV27
d_call: .
clone_size: .
j_call: TRBJ1-1
cdr3_nt: TGTGCCAGCAGTTTGGGATGGACTGGGAACACTGAAGCTTTCTTT
cdr3_aa: CASSLGWTGNTEAFF

cdr3_length: 17
v_call: TRBV5-1
d_call: .
clone_size: .
j_call: TRBJ2-7
cdr3_nt: TGCGCCAGCAGCGCCTTTGCTGTCAAACAGGACTCCTACGAGCAGTACTTC
cdr3_aa: CASSAFAVKQDSYEQYF

cdr3_length: 15
v_call: TRBV5-1
d_call: TRBD2
clone_size: .
j_call: TRBJ2-1
cdr3_nt: TGCGCCAGCAAAACAGCGGGGGGATCCTACAATGAGCAGTTCTTC
cdr3_aa: CASKTAGGSYNEQFF

cdr3_length: 14
v_call: TRBV19
d_call: TRBD1
clone_size: few
j_call: TRBJ2-7
cdr3_nt: TGTGCCAGTAATTCGAGAGGACAGGGGGCCGAGCAGTACTTC
cdr3_aa: CASNSRGQGAEQYF

cdr3_length: 19
v_call: TRBV7-9
d_call: TRBD2
clone_size: .
j_call: TRBJ2-3
cdr3_nt: TGTGCCAGCAGCCGGGGGGCCCAGCGGGGGGGCCTGTACACAGATACGCAGTATTTT
cdr3_aa: CASSRGAQRGGLYTDTQYF

cdr3_length: 17
v_call: TRBV7-7
d_call: TRBD1
clone_size: .
j_call: TRBJ1-6
cdr3_nt: TGTGCTAGCAGCTTATCTGGAGGACAGGGGGTTGGTTCACCCCTCCACTTT
cdr3_aa: CASSLSGGQGVGSPLHF

cdr3_length: 13
v_call: TRBV5-1
d_call: .
clone_size: .
j_call: TRBJ2-1
cdr3_nt: TGCGCCAGCAGCTTGTCGGGCGGGGTTGAGCAGTTCTTC
cdr3_aa: CASSLSGGVEQFF

cdr3_length: 14
v_call: TRBV7-6
d_call: TRBD2
clone_size: .
j_call: TRBJ2-1
cdr3_nt: TGTGCCAGCGGACGCGGGGGGGACTACAATGAGCAGTTCTTC
cdr3_aa: CASGRGGDYNEQFF

cdr3_length: 15
v_call: TRBV19
d_call: .
clone_size: .
j_call: TRBJ1-2
cdr3_nt: TGTGCCAGTAGCGCCCGGGCGGGGGCAACCTATGGCTACACCTTC
cdr3_aa: CASSARAGATYGYTF

cdr3_length: 14
v_call: TRBV7-3
d_call: .
clone_size: .
j_call: TRBJ1-5
cdr3_nt: TGTGCCAGCAGGGATGGCAGGTCCAATCAGCCCCAGCATTTT
cdr3_aa: CASRDGRSNQPQHF

cdr3_length: 17
v_call: TRBV30
d_call: TRBD1
clone_size: .
j_call: TRBJ1-1
cdr3_nt: TGTGCCTGCCCCGAAGCCGGGACAGGGTTCATGAACACTGAAGCTTTCTTT
cdr3_aa: CACPEAGTGFMNTEAFF